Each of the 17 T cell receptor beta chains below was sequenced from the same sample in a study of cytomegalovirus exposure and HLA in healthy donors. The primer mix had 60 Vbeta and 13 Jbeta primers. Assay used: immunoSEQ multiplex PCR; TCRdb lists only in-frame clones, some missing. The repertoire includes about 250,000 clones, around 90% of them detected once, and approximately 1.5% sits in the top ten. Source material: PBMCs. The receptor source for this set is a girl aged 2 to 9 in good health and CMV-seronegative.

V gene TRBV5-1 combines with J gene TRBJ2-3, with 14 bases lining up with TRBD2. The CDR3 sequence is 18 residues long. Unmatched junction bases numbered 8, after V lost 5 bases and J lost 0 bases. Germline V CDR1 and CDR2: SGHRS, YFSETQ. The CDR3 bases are TGCGCCAGCAGGGGACTAGCGGGAGCGGGCCCTAGCACAGATACGCAGTATTTT. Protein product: CASRGLAGAGPSTDTQYF.

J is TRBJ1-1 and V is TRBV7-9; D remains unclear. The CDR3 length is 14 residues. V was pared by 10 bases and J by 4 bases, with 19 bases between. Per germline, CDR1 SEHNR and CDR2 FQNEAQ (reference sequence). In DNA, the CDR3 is TGTGCCACCCGGAGCGGCGGACTGGCCACTGAAGCTTTCTTT. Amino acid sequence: CATRSGGLATEAFF.

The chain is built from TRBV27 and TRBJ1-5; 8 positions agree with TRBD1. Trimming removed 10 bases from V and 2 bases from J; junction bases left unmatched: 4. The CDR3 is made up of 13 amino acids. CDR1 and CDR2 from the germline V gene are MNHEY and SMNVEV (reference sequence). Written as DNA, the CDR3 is TGTGCCATCGGACAGGGTGGCAATCAGCCCCAGCATTTT. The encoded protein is CAIGQGGNQPQHF.

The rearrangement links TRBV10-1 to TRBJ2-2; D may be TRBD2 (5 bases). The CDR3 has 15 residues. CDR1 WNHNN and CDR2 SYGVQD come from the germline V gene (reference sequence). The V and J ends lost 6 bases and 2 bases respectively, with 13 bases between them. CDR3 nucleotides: TGCGCCAGCAGATACCTTACTAGAAACACCGGGGAGCTGTTTTTT. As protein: CASRYLTRNTGELFF.

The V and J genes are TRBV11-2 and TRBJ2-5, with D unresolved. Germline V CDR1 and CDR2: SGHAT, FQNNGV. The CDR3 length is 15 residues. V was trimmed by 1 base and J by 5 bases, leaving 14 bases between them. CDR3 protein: CASSLGVGPRETQYF. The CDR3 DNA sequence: TGTGCCAGCAGCTTAGGGGTTGGCCCGCGGGAGACCCAGTACTTC.

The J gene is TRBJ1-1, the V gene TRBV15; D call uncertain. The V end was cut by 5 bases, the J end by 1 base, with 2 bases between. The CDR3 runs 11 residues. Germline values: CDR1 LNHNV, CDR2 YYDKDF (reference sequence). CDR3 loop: CATSQNTEAFF. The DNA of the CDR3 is TGTGCCACCAGCCAGAACACTGAAGCTTTCTTT.

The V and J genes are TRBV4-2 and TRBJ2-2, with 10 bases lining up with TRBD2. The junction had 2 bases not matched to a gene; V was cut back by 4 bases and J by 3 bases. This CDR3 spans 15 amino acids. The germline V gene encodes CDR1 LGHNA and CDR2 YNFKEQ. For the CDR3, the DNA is TGTGCCAGCAGCCCCCTAGCGGGAGACACCGGGGAGCTGTTTTTT. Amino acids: CASSPLAGDTGELFF.

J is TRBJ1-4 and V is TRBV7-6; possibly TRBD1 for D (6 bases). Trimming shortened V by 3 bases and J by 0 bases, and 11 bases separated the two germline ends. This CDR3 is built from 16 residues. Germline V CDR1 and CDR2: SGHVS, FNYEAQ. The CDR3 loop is CASSLRQVATNEKLFF. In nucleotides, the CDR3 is TGTGCCAGCAGCTTGCGACAGGTCGCAACTAATGAAAAACTGTTTTTT. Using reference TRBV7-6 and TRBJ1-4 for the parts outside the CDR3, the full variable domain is GAGVSQSPRYKVTKRGQDVALRCDPISGHVSLYWYRQALGQGPEFLTYFNYEAQQDKSGLPNDRFSAERPEGSISTLTIQRTEQRDSAMYRCASSLRQVATNEKLFFGSGTQLSVL.

The CDR3 sequence: CASSLLAAKAPYNEQFF. CDR3 nucleotide sequence: TGTGCCAGCAGCCTACTAGCGGCCAAAGCCCCCTACAATGAGCAGTTCTTC. This rearrangement joins TRBV5-4 to TRBJ2-1; 8 nucleotides agree with TRBD2. Germline V gives CDR1 SGHNT, CDR2 YYREEE (reference sequence). The CDR3 has 17 amino acids. V was pared by 4 bases and J by 2 bases, with 11 bases of the junction left unmatched.

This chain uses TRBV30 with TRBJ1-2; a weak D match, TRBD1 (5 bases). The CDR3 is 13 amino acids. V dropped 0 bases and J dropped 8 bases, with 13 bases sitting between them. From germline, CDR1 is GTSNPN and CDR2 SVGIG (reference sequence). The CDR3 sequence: CAWSVGGSKGYTF. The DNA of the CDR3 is TGTGCCTGGAGTGTGGGGGGTTCTAAGGGCTACACCTTC.

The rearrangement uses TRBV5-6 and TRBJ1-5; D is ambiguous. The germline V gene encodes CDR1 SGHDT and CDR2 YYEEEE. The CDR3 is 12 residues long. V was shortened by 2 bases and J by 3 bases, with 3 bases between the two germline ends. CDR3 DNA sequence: TGTGCCAGCAGCTTAGCCAATCAGCCCCAGCATTTT. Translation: CASSLANQPQHF.

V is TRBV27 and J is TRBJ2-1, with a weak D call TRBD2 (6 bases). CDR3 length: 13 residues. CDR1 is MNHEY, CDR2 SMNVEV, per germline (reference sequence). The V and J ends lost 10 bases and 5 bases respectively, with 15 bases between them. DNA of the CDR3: TGTGCCATAAGCTATGGAGGGGACAATGAGCAGTTCTTC. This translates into CAISYGGDNEQFF.

The CDR3 spells CASSLLGQTYNEQFF. CDR3 DNA: TGTGCCAGCAGCTTGCTGGGACAGACCTACAATGAGCAGTTCTTC. The chain uses TRBV5-4 and TRBJ2-1; 7 nucleotides align to TRBD1. The CDR3 runs to 15 residues. Germline V CDR1 and CDR2: SGHNT, YYREEE (reference sequence). The trim removed 1 base at V and 2 bases at J, leaving 3 bases unmatched.

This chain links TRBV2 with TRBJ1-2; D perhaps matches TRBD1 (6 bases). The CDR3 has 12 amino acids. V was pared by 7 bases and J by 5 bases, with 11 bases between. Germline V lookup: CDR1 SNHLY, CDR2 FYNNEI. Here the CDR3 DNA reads TGTGCCAGCACAGGGGCCGGGTATGGCTACACCTTC. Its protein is CASTGAGYGYTF.

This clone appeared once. CDR3 sequence: CASTPTGGNNQPQHF. The CDR3 coding sequence is TGTGCCAGTACCCCGACAGGGGGCAACAATCAGCCCCAGCATTTT. V gene TRBV19 combines with J gene TRBJ1-5; 10 bases fit TRBD1. The germline V gene has CDR1 LNHDA and CDR2 SQIVND (reference sequence). V trimming: 7 bases; J trimming: 3 bases; junction bases outside the gene matches: 6. This CDR3 has 15 amino acids.

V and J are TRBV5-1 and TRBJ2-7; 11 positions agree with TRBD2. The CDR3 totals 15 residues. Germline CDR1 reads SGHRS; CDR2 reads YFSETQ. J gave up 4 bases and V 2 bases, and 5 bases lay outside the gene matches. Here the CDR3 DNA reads TGCGCCAGCAGCTTTGGTAGCGGGGGGGCGTACGAGCAGTACTTC. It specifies CASSFGSGGAYEQYF.

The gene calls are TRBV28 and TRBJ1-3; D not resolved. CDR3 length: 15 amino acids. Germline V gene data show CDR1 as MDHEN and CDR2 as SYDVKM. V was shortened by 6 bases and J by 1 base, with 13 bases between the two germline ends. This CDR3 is CASSQEQTSGNTIYF. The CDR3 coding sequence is TGTGCCAGCAGCCAAGAGCAGACTTCTGGAAACACCATATATTTT.